This TCR beta chain was found in a study of T cell repertoires in cytomegalovirus infection. Regarding the study as a whole: What dominated the ex vivo response were HLA-C-restricted CMV-specific TCR beta clonotypes.

TCRdb itself ran the reads through MiXCR, one entry per CDR3 protein. This sample has 570,000 or so distinct CDR3 sequences; over 35% occur once, and the top ten carry 48%. The sample holds a few counts of this clonotype. Its antigen is not identified. The source is a human donor in good health (CMV status not recorded). Some clones in this sample may be carry-over from other donors' samples. Sequencing was performed on cultured PBMCs, taken from culture after CMV antigen stimulation.

The CDR3 DNA is TGTGCCAGCAGCTTCCGACAGGGAGGGGGGGAGCTGTTTTTT. Protein sequence: CASSFRQGGGELFF. The chain employs TRBV7-6 and TRBJ2-2, with D possibly being TRBD1 or TRBD2 (7 bases each). V lost 3 bases, J lost 8 bases, and 13 bases lay in between. The CDR3 covers 14 residues. CDR1 and CDR2 from the germline V gene are SGHVS and FNYEAQ.